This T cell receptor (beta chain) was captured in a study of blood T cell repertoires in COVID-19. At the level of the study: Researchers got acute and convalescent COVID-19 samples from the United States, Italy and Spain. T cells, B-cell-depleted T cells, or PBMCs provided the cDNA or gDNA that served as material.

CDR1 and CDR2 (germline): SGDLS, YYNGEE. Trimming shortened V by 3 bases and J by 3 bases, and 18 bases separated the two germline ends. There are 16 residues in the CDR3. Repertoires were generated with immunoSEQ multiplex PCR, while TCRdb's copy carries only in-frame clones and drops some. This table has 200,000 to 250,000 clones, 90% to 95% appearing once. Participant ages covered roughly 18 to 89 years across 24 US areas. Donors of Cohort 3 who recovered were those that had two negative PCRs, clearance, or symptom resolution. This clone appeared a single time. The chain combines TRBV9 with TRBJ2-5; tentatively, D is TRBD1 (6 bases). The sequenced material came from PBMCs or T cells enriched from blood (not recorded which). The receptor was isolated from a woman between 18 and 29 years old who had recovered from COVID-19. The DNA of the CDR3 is TGTGCCAGCAGCGCACAGGGCACCAAAAAGAAAGAGACCCAGTACTTC. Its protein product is CASSAQGTKKKETQYF.